The 21 T cell receptor beta chains given below trace back to one sample, sequenced in a study of T-cell memory formation after mild COVID-19. MiXCR, run by TCRdb on the 5' RACE reads, gives a single entry per CDR3 protein. The sample lists tens of thousands of distinct CDR3 sequences, 9.3% seen once, with roughly 12% in the top ten. What was sequenced was PBMCs or a T cell subset sorted from them (not recorded which). The receptors originated from an adult woman who had mild COVID-19 (a few samples of this study predate the infection). Cell type and time point are not known.

This clonotype was counted a few times. The chain is built from TRBV27 and TRBJ2-7, with 11 bases aligning to TRBD2. The trim removed 5 bases at V and 2 bases at J, leaving 8 bases unmatched. This CDR3 region has 16 residues. CDR1 MNHEY and CDR2 SMNVEV come from the germline V gene (reference sequence). The CDR3 here is CASSPRVAGGTYEQYF. The DNA for the CDR3 is TGTGCCAGCAGTCCCAGGGTAGCGGGAGGGACCTACGAGCAGTACTTC.

The chain combines TRBV14 with TRBJ2-2; 9 bases are shared with TRBD1. In germline, CDR1 is SGHDN, CDR2 FVKESK. The CDR3 consists of 14 residues. J gave up 4 bases and V 4 bases, and 1 base lay outside the gene matches. In DNA form, the CDR3 reads TGTGCCAGCAGCCTGGACAGGGGCACCGGGGAGCTGTTTTTT. Its translation: CASSLDRGTGELFF.

The V gene is TRBV20-1, the J gene TRBJ1-1; TRBD1 matches 10 bases. The J segment lost 6 bases and the V segment lost 0 bases, leaving 7 bases of the junction unmatched. Per the germline V gene, CDR1 is DFQATT and CDR2 is SNEGSKA (reference sequence). The CDR3 consists of 15 residues. The CDR3 DNA follows: TGCAGTGCTAGAGATTTAGGACAGGGGGGCCCTGAAGCTTTCTTT. This sequence encodes CSARDLGQGGPEAFF.

The V and J genes are TRBV29-1 and TRBJ2-3; D call uncertain. The CDR3 covers 12 residues. V lost 4 bases, J lost 4 bases, and 9 bases lay in between. The germline gives CDR1 SQVTM, CDR2 ANQGSEA. CDR3 protein: CSVGVVADTQYF. In DNA, the CDR3 is TGCAGCGTTGGGGTTGTGGCAGATACGCAGTATTTT.

By share, this clonotype ranks as large. J is TRBJ1-2 and V is TRBV25-1, with a tentative D call TRBD1 (5 bases). Germline values: CDR1 MGHDK, CDR2 SYGVNS. The CDR3 spans 15 residues. The V gene lost 2 bases and the J gene lost 3 bases, with 13 bases spanning the gap. CDR3 coding DNA: TGTGCCAGCAGTGAAACTGCAGAAGGGGACTATGGCTACACCTTC. Translated, it gives CASSETAEGDYGYTF.

A few counts support this clonotype. The rearrangement links TRBV2 to TRBJ2-3; D remains ambiguous. Germline V gives CDR1 SNHLY, CDR2 FYNNEI. Trimming removed 8 bases from V and 0 bases from J, with 12 bases in between. This CDR3 has 14 residues. In DNA, the CDR3 is TGTGCCAGCTCCCGGGTCACTAGCACAGATACGCAGTATTTT. Protein sequence: CASSRVTSTDTQYF.

The rearrangement uses TRBV6-2 or TRBV6-3 and TRBJ2-5; 7 nucleotides align to TRBD1. The CDR3 sequence is 15 residues long. The germline V gene has CDR1 MNHEY and CDR2 SVGEGT. Trimming removed 5 bases from V and 4 bases from J; junction bases left unmatched: 10. The CDR3 loop is CASSRRQGVTETQYF. CDR3 DNA: TGTGCCAGCAGTCGTAGACAGGGAGTGACAGAGACCCAGTACTTC.

This chain connects TRBV5-1 to TRBJ2-7; possibly TRBD2 for D (6 bases). CDR1 is SGHRS, CDR2 YFSETQ, per germline. The CDR3 consists of 14 residues. V shed 1 base and J shed 3 bases, with 11 bases lying between them. The DNA for the CDR3 is TGCGCCAGCAGCTTGAGTGGGGGGAACTACGAGCAGTACTTC. This translates into CASSLSGGNYEQYF.

This clonotype was counted only a few times. V is TRBV4-2 and J is TRBJ2-1; TRBD1 might be the D (7 bases). The CDR3 is 16 residues long. From germline, CDR1 is LGHNA and CDR2 YNFKEQ. V was pared by 1 base and J by 5 bases, with 15 bases between. CDR3 region: CASSQGEFRGDNEQFF. Written as DNA, the CDR3 is TGTGCCAGCAGCCAAGGGGAGTTCAGGGGGGACAATGAGCAGTTCTTC.

This clonotype was observed a few times. The chain couples TRBV6-5 to TRBJ2-2, with TRBD2 as a possible D gene (6 bases). The CDR3 loop spans 15 amino acids. With 6 bases removed from V and 1 base from J, the gap between germline ends came to 12 bases. Germline V gene data show CDR1 as MNHEY and CDR2 as SVGAGI. The CDR3 DNA sequence: TGTGCCAGCAGCCTAGCGAAGATGAACACCGGGGAGCTGTTTTTT. Translation: CASSLAKMNTGELFF.

This clonotype counts as medium-sized. The chain joins TRBV6-6 to TRBJ1-1; 9 positions match TRBD1. CDR3 length: 15 residues. Germline assignment: CDR1 MNHNY and CDR2 SVGAGI (reference sequence). Trimming cost V 5 bases and J 2 bases; bases outside gene matches: 6. The CDR3 DNA is TGTGCCAGCAGTAAGCCGGGACAGGGTAACACTGAAGCTTTCTTT. It yields the protein CASSKPGQGNTEAFF.

This clonotype was counted between two and nine times. V usage is TRBV20-1 and J usage is TRBJ1-2, with D hard to call. The germline V and J ends were trimmed by 3 bases and 2 bases, with 19 bases remaining between them. CDR3 size: 16 residues. CDR1 and CDR2 (germline): DFQATT, SNEGSKA (reference sequence). The CDR3, as DNA: TGCAGTGCTAGTCCATCCCCTGGAAAAGCAAACTATGGCTACACCTTC. This codes for CSASPSPGKANYGYTF.

The rearrangement joins TRBV12-5 to TRBJ1-1, with D possibly TRBD1 on 6 matching bases. The germline V gene has CDR1 LGHNT and CDR2 FRNRAP. The CDR3 length is 16 residues. V was cut by 0 bases and J by 6 bases, with 17 bases left in between. CDR3 in amino acids: CASGLVLPTGAAEAFF. In DNA form, the CDR3 reads TGTGCTAGTGGTTTGGTACTTCCGACGGGGGCCGCTGAAGCTTTCTTT.

The sample holds many counts of this clonotype. The gene calls are TRBV29-1 and TRBJ2-3; 10 nucleotides align to TRBD1. The trim removed 6 bases at V and 3 bases at J, leaving 3 bases unmatched. CDR3 size: 13 residues. Germline loops: CDR1 SQVTM, CDR2 ANQGSEA. The CDR3 region has the DNA TGCAGCGTGGCGGGACAGGGGACAGATACGCAGTATTTT. Translated: CSVAGQGTDTQYF.

This clonotype has more than one count but fewer than ten. This rearrangement joins TRBV18 to TRBJ2-1, with 9 bases lining up with TRBD2. This CDR3 contains 19 residues. Germline V gives CDR1 KGHSH, CDR2 LQKENI. The V and J ends lost 1 base and 4 bases, in that order; junction bases with no gene match: 14. CDR3 in amino acids: CASSPLRPREGLKYNEQFF. The CDR3 DNA reads as TGTGCCAGCTCACCACTGCGGCCGCGGGAGGGCCTTAAGTACAATGAGCAGTTCTTC.

The sample holds many counts of this clonotype. The chain recombines TRBV28 with TRBJ2-7, with 8 bases identical to TRBD1. The CDR3 runs 15 residues. V lost 6 bases to trimming and J lost 6 bases; unmatched junction nucleotides: 13. Per the germline V gene, CDR1 is MDHEN and CDR2 is SYDVKM. CDR3 sequence reads: CASSPTRQGWTEQYF. CDR3 bases: TGTGCCAGCAGCCCGACCAGACAGGGGTGGACCGAGCAGTACTTC.

Only a few counts were recorded for this clonotype. The gene calls are TRBV6-5 and TRBJ2-4; no reliable D call. The CDR3 loop spans 14 amino acids. Trimming left V 5 bases short and J 6 bases short, with 14 bases between. Germline V lookup: CDR1 MNHEY, CDR2 SVGAGI. CDR3 sequence (DNA): TGTGCCAGCAGTCCCCAAATGGGGATAAACATTCAGTACTTC. Translation: CASSPQMGINIQYF.

The chain uses TRBV6-1 and TRBJ2-3, with TRBD2 as a possible D gene (6 bases). Trimming left V 0 bases short and J 4 bases short, with 11 bases between. Germline V lookup: CDR1 MNHNS, CDR2 SASEGT. The CDR3 covers 15 residues. The chain's CDR3 is CASSEAGGGADTQYF. The CDR3 nucleotides are TGTGCCAGCAGTGAAGCGGGGGGAGGTGCAGATACGCAGTATTTT.

Ten or more counts support this clonotype. V and J are TRBV29-1 and TRBJ2-4; no clear D. Per the germline V gene, CDR1 is SQVTM and CDR2 is ANQGSEA. Deletions cut 4 bases from V and 0 bases from J, with 4 bases between. This CDR3 region has 12 residues. The CDR3 is CSVALAKNIQYF. CDR3 nucleotides: TGCAGCGTTGCATTAGCCAAAAACATTCAGTACTTC.

This clonotype was counted at least ten times. The gene calls are TRBV15 and TRBJ2-5, with D maybe TRBD1 (5 bases). V lost 5 bases and J 4 bases, leaving 17 bases between the germline ends. This CDR3 has 15 amino acids. From germline, CDR1 is LNHNV and CDR2 YYDKDF (reference sequence). The CDR3 protein is CATSSLRAKSETQYF. In nucleotides, the CDR3 is TGTGCCACCAGCTCCCTCAGGGCGAAATCAGAGACCCAGTACTTC.

This clonotype was counted ten times or more. The V and J genes are TRBV19 and TRBJ2-7; TRBD1 agrees at 8 bases. The V gene's germline CDR1 is LNHDA and CDR2 SQIVND (reference sequence). The CDR3 runs 14 residues. Trimming at V came to 6 bases and at J to 5 bases, leaving 9 bases not matched to a gene. The CDR3 loop is CASSRRGQIDEQYF. CDR3 sequence (DNA): TGTGCCAGTAGCCGCAGGGGGCAAATTGACGAGCAGTACTTC.